This T cell receptor (beta chain) appears in the sequencing data of a study of molecular identifiers for immune sequencing clone quantification. The CDR3 loop spans 15 amino acids. Germline assignment: CDR1 MNHEY and CDR2 SVGEGT. Each CDR3 protein gets one entry after TCRdb re-called the PCR reads with MiXCR. This repertoire shows about 640,000 distinct CDR3 sequences, just under 20% found once; its top ten account for roughly 0.83%. Study-wide results and caveats: Spiked Jurkat TCR RNA originating from one cell could reportedly be identified amid more than 950,000 naive cells.

This clonotype has a handful of counts. Its target is unknown. The rearrangement links TRBV6-2 or TRBV6-3 to TRBJ2-5; 14 positions match TRBD2. The TCR sequence derives from a human donor in good health. Some libraries in this study had Jurkat cell RNA spiked in. The sequencing input was naive CD8+ T cells from blood, with Jurkat cell RNA spiked in. Subset of the sample: FACS-sorted CD8+CD4-CCR7+CD45RA+ naive T cells. CDR3 residues: CAVGLAGGNQETQYF. In DNA, the CDR3 is TGTGCAGTTGGACTAGCGGGGGGAAACCAAGAGACCCAGTACTTC.